This TCR beta chain was captured by sequencing in a study of beta chain features in type 1 diabetes. At the level of the study: What patients shared with healthy donors was a similar profile of age, gender and cell yields.

Since all of the isolated RNA was reverse transcribed, expressed TCRB transcripts were what got sequenced. Generated by immunoSEQ multiplex PCR, the TCRdb table keeps only in-frame clones and is missing some. Altogether about 280,000 clones are present, approximately 15% being singletons, with the ten largest covering 0.015% to 0.019%. Overall study findings and caveats: Patients and controls would share equally any PCR tilt toward shorter templates. TCRB CDR3s were moderately but significantly shorter in Type 1 diabetes patients in all four CD4+ subsets.

Of note for this clone: No antigen is known for it.

By way of CD45RO/CCR7/CD25/CD127/CD95/CD27, the CD4+ regulatory, stem cell-like memory, central memory and naive cells were sorted. Germline loops: CDR1 SGHAT, CDR2 FQNNGV. V shed 5 bases and J 13 bases; nucleotides not matched to a gene: 12. CDR3 length: 14 residues. The chain couples TRBV11-2 to TRBJ1-5; 9 bases align to TRBD1. This TCR derives from a man younger than 30 with type 1 diabetes. Sequenced material: naive CD4+ T cells from blood. The CDR3 DNA reads TGTGCCAGCAGCCGGGACAGGGTTAATTCGGTGCAGCATTTT. It encodes CASSRDRVNSVQHF.